This T cell receptor (beta chain) was observed in a study of cytotoxic CD8 clonotypes in ibrutinib-treated CLL. Study-wide context: Patient counts were over 9 relapsed/refractory, more than 14 treatment-naive and some 17 IGHV unmutated.

Profiling relied on immunoSEQ multiplex PCR, and the TCRdb table lists in-frame clones only, not all of them. The sample lists 130,000 or so clones; about 80% were seen once. The CDR3 totals 14 residues. The junction had 10 bases not matched to a gene; V was cut back by 4 bases and J by 6 bases. Germline V gene sequence: CDR1 SQVTM, CDR2 ANQGSEA. This TCR was sampled from a human donor with chronic lymphocytic leukemia. The specimen was PBMCs, collected after 12 months of ibrutinib treatment. V gene TRBV29-1 combines with J gene TRBJ1-1, with TRBD1 matching over 8 bases. The chain's CDR3 is CSVARTGLEAEAFF. As DNA, the CDR3 is TGCAGCGTTGCGAGGACAGGGTTGGAGGCTGAAGCTTTCTTT. Filled out from reference TRBV29-1 and TRBJ1-1, the complete variable domain reads SAVISQKPSRDICQRGTSLTIQCQVDSQVTMMFWYRQQPGQSLTLIATANQGSEATYESGFVIDKFPISRPNLTFSTLTVSNMSPEDSSIYLCSVARTGLEAEAFFGQGTRLTVV.